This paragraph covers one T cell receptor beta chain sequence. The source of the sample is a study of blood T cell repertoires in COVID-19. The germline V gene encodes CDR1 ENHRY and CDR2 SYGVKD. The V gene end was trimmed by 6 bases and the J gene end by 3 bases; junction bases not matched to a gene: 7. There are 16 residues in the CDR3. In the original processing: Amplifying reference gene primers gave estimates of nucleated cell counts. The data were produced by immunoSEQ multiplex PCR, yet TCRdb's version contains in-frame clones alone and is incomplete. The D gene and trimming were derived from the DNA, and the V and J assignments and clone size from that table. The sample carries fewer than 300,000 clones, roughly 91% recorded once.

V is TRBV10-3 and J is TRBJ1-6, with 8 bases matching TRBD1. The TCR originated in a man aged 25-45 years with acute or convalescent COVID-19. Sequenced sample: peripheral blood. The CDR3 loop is CAIRPGQENYNSPLHF. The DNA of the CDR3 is TGTGCCATCAGGCCGGGACAGGAAAACTATAATTCACCCCTCCACTTT.